These 4 T cell receptor beta chains originate from one sample sequenced in a study of blood T cell repertoires in COVID-19. The data were produced by immunoSEQ multiplex PCR, yet TCRdb's version contains in-frame clones alone and is incomplete. The sample includes fewer than 250,000 clones, about 90% of them seen just once. The sequencing input was peripheral blood. The receptors were sampled from a woman aged 50 to 60 with acute or convalescent COVID-19.

The J gene is TRBJ2-1, the V gene TRBV29-1; 7 nucleotides align to TRBD1. Germline assignment: CDR1 SQVTM and CDR2 ANQGSEA. The CDR3 has 13 amino acids. The ends lost 8 bases at V and 3 bases at J; junction bases unmatched: 7. The CDR3 protein is CSSKGGDYNEQFF. DNA for the CDR3: TGCAGCTCCAAAGGGGGCGACTACAATGAGCAGTTCTTC.

The chain uses TRBV30 and TRBJ1-2; perhaps TRBD1 as D (6 bases). Per germline, CDR1 GTSNPN and CDR2 SVGIG (reference sequence). This CDR3 has 13 residues. V gave up 4 bases and J gave up 7 bases, with 16 bases separating them. The CDR3 nucleotides are TGTGCCTGGAACGAGGGGGGGGCTGGTGGCTACACCTTC. Protein: CAWNEGGAGGYTF. Full variable domain (outside the CDR3, taken from reference TRBV30 and TRBJ1-2): SQTIHQWPATLVQPVGSPLSLECTVEGTSNPNLYWYRQAAGRGLQLLFYSVGIGQISSEVPQNLSASRPQDRQFILSSKKLLLSDSGFYLCAWNEGGAGGYTFGSGTRLTVV.

The CDR3: CASSIRGIDTEAFF. CDR3 nucleotides: TGTGCCAGTAGTATAAGGGGGATTGACACTGAAGCTTTCTTT. The chain recombines TRBV19 with TRBJ1-1; D is possibly TRBD1 (6 bases). The CDR3 runs 14 residues. The germline V gene has CDR1 LNHDA and CDR2 SQIVND (reference sequence). Trimming stripped 2 bases from V and 3 bases from J, with 10 bases between. The variable domain in full, completed from reference TRBV19 and TRBJ1-1, reads DGGITQSPKYLFRKEGQNVTLSCEQNLNHDAMYWYRQDPGQGLRLIYYSQIVNDFQKGDIAEGYSVSREKKESFPLTVTSAQKNPTAFYLCASSIRGIDTEAFFGQGTRLTVV.

This chain connects TRBV7-2 to TRBJ2-7; 9 bases map to TRBD1. CDR1 SGHTA and CDR2 FQGNSA come from the germline V gene. The CDR3 is made up of 14 amino acids. V dropped 5 bases and J dropped 2; count of bases not matched to a gene: 4. The CDR3 loop reads CASSPDRGPYEQYF. CDR3 DNA sequence: TGTGCCAGCAGCCCGGACAGGGGACCCTACGAGCAGTACTTC.